The 18 T cell receptor beta chains below all came from one sample that was sequenced in a study of T cells in Graves' hyperthyroidism and ophthalmopathy. Amplification yielded TCR beta CDR3 regions, with RNA transcripts as the source. First-round RT-PCR with HTBI primers amplified the TCR CDR3 region. TCRdb processed the multiplex PCR reads anew with MiXCR; each CDR3 protein has one entry. This table holds almost 500,000 distinct CDR3 sequences, around a fifth found once. The sequenced material came from blood. The receptor set was obtained from a woman aged 70 to 79 with Graves' ophthalmopathy.

Ten or more counts support this clonotype. This chain connects TRBV12-3 or TRBV12-4 to TRBJ1-1; 10 nucleotides align to TRBD1. Trimming removed 5 bases from V and 5 bases from J; junction bases left unmatched: 5. This CDR3 is built from 14 residues. The CDR3 sequence is CASSVDRGRTEAFF. The CDR3 coding sequence is TGTGCCAGCAGTGTCGACAGGGGGCGGACTGAAGCTTTCTTT.

The chain recombines TRBV30 with TRBJ2-2; D is undetermined. V lost 5 bases to trimming and J lost 1 base, with 8 bases between them. The germline gives CDR1 GTSNPN, CDR2 SVGIG (reference sequence). The CDR3 covers 13 residues. CDR3 residues: CAWRKGNTGELFF. The CDR3 DNA sequence: TGTGCCTGGCGGAAGGGGAACACCGGGGAGCTGTTTTTT.

The rearrangement joins TRBV4-1 to TRBJ2-3, with D hard to call. Trimming took off 6 bases at V and 2 bases at J, with 12 bases between the two ends. CDR3 length: 14 residues. Germline CDR1 MGHRA, CDR2 YSYEKL. The CDR3: CASRNTEHTDTQYF. As DNA, the CDR3 is TGCGCCAGCAGGAACACAGAGCACACAGATACGCAGTATTTT.

This clonotype was observed a handful of times. This sequence joins TRBV20-1 and TRBJ2-1; the D gene is possibly TRBD2 (7 bases). The germline V and J ends were trimmed by 6 bases and 7 bases, with 19 bases remaining between them. Germline V gene lookup returns CDR1 DFQATT and CDR2 SNEGSKA (reference sequence). The CDR3 loop spans 14 amino acids. The CDR3 is CSADGGGSRNEQFF. CDR3 sequence (DNA): TGCAGTGCCGATGGGGGCGGGAGTAGGAATGAGCAGTTCTTC.

The V call is TRBV5-1, the J call TRBJ2-7, with 9 bases lining up with TRBD2. Germline CDR1 is SGHRS and CDR2 is YFSETQ. V shed 0 bases and J 7 bases; nucleotides not matched to a gene: 8. The CDR3 consists of 15 residues. CDR3 sequence (DNA): TGCGCCAGCAGCTTGGTACTAGCGGGTTCGGAAGAGCAGTACTTC. It translates to CASSLVLAGSEEQYF.

About this clonotype: This clone may be a read error of a much larger clone one base away. The chain combines TRBV11-2 with TRBJ2-7; 7 bases align to TRBD1. CDR1 and CDR2 (germline): SGHAT, FQNNGV. The CDR3 runs to 12 residues. The DNA for the CDR3 is TGTGCCGGCAGCTTAGACAGGGACGAGCAGTACTTC. It translates to CAGSLDRDEQYF.

This clonotype was recorded a few times. This may arise from a read error, as a much more abundant clone is one base away. This chain joins TRBV7-9 and TRBJ1-5; 7 bases line up with TRBD1. This CDR3 is 14 amino acids long. V shed 6 bases, J shed 1 base, and the junction held 3 bases outside the gene matches. CDR1 is SEHNR, CDR2 FQNEAQ, per germline (reference sequence). The CDR3 here is CASSKTGSNQPQHF. For the CDR3, the DNA is TGTGCCAGCAGTAAGACAGGGAGCAATCAGCCCCAGCATTTT.

The rearrangement joins TRBV15 to TRBJ1-2, with D possibly matching TRBD1 (5 bases). CDR3 length: 15 amino acids. Germline CDR1 and CDR2: LNHNV and YYDKDF (reference sequence). Trimming took off 4 bases at V and 4 bases at J, with 16 bases between the two ends. This CDR3 reads CATSTSLGGVYGYTF. CDR3 DNA sequence: TGTGCCACCAGCACGTCCCTTGGAGGGGTCTATGGCTACACCTTC.

This clonotype was seen repeatedly, ten times or more. The V gene is TRBV2, the J gene TRBJ2-7; either TRBD1 or TRBD2 may fit D (5 bases each). Trimming removed 6 bases from V and 2 bases from J, with 14 bases in between. CDR1 is SNHLY and CDR2 is FYNNEI in the germline V gene. The CDR3 spans 14 residues. DNA for the CDR3: TGTGCCAGCAGCCCTACGGGACGGCCCTACGAGCAGTACTTC. Translation gives CASSPTGRPYEQYF.

This clonotype was detected a few times. This chain connects TRBV10-3 to TRBJ1-3; unclear D gene. Trimming cost V 6 bases and J 0 bases, with 12 bases left between them. The CDR3 has 15 amino acids. Per germline, CDR1 ENHRY and CDR2 SYGVKD. CDR3 in amino acids: CAIRLTASSGNTIYF. The CDR3 nucleotides are TGTGCCATCAGACTCACAGCAAGCTCTGGAAACACCATATATTTT.

This clonotype has only a few counts. The J gene is TRBJ2-1, the V gene TRBV6-1; the match to TRBD1 covers 9 bases. CDR1 is MNHNS, CDR2 SASEGT, per germline. CDR3 length: 14 residues. The V segment lost 6 bases and the J segment 9 bases; nucleotides outside the gene matches: 9. The DNA for the CDR3 is TGTGCCAGCAGCCTCGGACAGGGGTCAGGTGAGCAGTTCTTC. This encodes CASSLGQGSGEQFF.

Only a few counts were recorded for this clonotype. This chain's CDR3 is CASSRRADTQYF. CDR3 DNA: TGTGCCAGCTCAAGACGGGCAGATACGCAGTATTTT. This chain connects TRBV18 to TRBJ2-3; D not resolved. This CDR3 has 12 residues. CDR1 and CDR2 from the germline V gene are KGHSH and LQKENI. V was pared by 5 bases and J by 4 bases, with 7 bases between.

The table lists this clonotype with a few counts. This chain connects TRBV20-1 to TRBJ2-2; D remains unclear. V lost 5 bases, J lost 8 bases, and 15 bases lay in between. The CDR3 is made up of 13 amino acids. Germline CDR1 reads DFQATT; CDR2 reads SNEGSKA (reference sequence). Here the CDR3 reads CSAQETLGGELFF. In nucleotides, the CDR3 is TGCAGTGCTCAGGAAACTCTAGGAGGGGAGCTGTTTTTT.

This clonotype was picked up a small number of times. This sequence joins TRBV27 and TRBJ1-1; 9 bases align to TRBD1. Germline V gives CDR1 MNHEY, CDR2 SMNVEV (reference sequence). The ends lost 4 bases at V and 2 bases at J; junction bases unmatched: 11. The CDR3 loop spans 17 amino acids. CDR3 coding DNA: TGTGCCAGCAGTTCCTACTACAGGGGGCGCATAAACACTGAAGCTTTCTTT. This encodes CASSSYYRGRINTEAFF.

The rearrangement uses TRBV12-5 and TRBJ1-5; D remains unclear. The V and J ends lost 7 bases and 1 base respectively, with 5 bases between them. The CDR3 is 12 residues long. From germline, CDR1 is LGHNT and CDR2 FRNRAP. CDR3 region: CASALSNQPQHF. CDR3 nucleotide sequence: TGTGCTAGTGCTTTAAGCAATCAGCCCCAGCATTTT.

This clonotype has at least ten counts. J is TRBJ2-1 and V is TRBV2; D perhaps matches TRBD2 (5 bases). The germline gives CDR1 SNHLY, CDR2 FYNNEI. Trimming removed 4 bases from V and 3 bases from J, with 10 bases in between. CDR3 length: 14 amino acids. The CDR3 loop is CASSGAANYNEQFF. The CDR3 DNA reads TGTGCCAGCAGTGGAGCGGCCAACTACAATGAGCAGTTCTTC.

The chain links TRBV6-2 or TRBV6-3 to TRBJ1-3, with TRBD1 as a possible D gene (6 bases). The germline CDR1 and CDR2 sequences are MNHEY and SVGEGT. Deletions cut 6 bases from V and 3 bases from J, with 12 bases between. The CDR3 has 14 residues. The chain's CDR3 is CASRLGTLGNTIYF. In nucleotides, the CDR3 is TGTGCCAGCAGACTCGGGACACTTGGAAACACCATATATTTT.

This chain joins TRBV19 and TRBJ2-7; D is possibly TRBD1 or TRBD2 (5 bases each). CDR1 and CDR2 from the germline V gene are LNHDA and SQIVND (reference sequence). Trimming shortened V by 3 bases and J by 3 bases, and 12 bases separated the two germline ends. This CDR3 is built from 14 residues. As DNA, the CDR3 is TGTGCCAGTAGTATTTCCGGGGCGAACTACGAGCAGTACTTC. It codes for CASSISGANYEQYF. Filled out from reference TRBV19 and TRBJ2-7, the complete variable domain reads DGGITQSPKYLFRKEGQNVTLSCEQNLNHDAMYWYRQDPGQGLRLIYYSQIVNDFQKGDIAEGYSVSREKKESFPLTVTSAQKNPTAFYLCASSISGANYEQYFGPGTRLTVT.